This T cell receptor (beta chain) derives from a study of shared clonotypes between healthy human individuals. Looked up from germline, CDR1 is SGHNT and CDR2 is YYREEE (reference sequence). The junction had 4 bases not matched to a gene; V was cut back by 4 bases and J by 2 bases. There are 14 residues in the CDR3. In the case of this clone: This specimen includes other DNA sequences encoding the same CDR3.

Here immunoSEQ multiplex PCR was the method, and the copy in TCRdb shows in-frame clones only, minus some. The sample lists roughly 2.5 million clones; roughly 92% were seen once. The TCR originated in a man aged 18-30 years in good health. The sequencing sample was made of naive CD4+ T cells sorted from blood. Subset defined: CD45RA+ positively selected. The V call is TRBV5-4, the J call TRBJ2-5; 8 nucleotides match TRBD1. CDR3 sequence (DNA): TGTGCCAGCAGCCCCGGACAGGGACAAGAGACCCAGTACTTC. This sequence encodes CASSPGQGQETQYF. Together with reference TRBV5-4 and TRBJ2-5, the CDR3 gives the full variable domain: ETGVTQSPTHLIKTRGQQVTLRCSSQSGHNTVSWYQQALGQGPQFIFQYYREEENGRGNFPPRFSGLQFPNYSSELNVNALELDDSALYLCASSPGQGQETQYFGPGTRLLVL.